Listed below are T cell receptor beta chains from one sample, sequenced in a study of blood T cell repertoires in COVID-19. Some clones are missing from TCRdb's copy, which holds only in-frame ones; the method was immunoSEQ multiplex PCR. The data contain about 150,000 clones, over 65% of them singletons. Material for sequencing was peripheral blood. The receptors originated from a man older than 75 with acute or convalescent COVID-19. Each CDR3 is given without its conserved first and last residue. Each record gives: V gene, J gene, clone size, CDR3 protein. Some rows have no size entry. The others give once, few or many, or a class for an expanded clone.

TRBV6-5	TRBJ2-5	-	ASRSGGAGQETQY
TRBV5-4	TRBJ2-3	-	ASSQIIAGGPTDTQY
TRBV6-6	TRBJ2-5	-	ASSYDFGVLGY
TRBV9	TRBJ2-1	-	ASSATGMGNEQF
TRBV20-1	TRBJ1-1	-	SASWQGDPEAF
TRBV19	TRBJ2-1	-	ASSMRTGVEQF
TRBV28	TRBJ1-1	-	ASSLYGRNTEAF
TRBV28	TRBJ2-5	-	ASRKQGAETQY
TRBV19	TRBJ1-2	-	ASSEQGRHYGYT
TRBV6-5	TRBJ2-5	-	ASSTKPGLGSTQY
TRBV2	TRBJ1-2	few	ASSEQDRGAYT